The entry that follows covers one TCR beta chain sequence. The target antigen is unknown. The data stem from a study of brain T cells in children with intractable seizures. From germline, CDR1 is MRHNA and CDR2 SNTAGT. V lost 3 bases and J lost 2, with 9 bases in between. The CDR3 loop spans 14 amino acids. Broader study findings: Pre- and post-surgery blood differed in depth, so pre-surgery absences may be undersampling.

Assay: immunoSEQ multiplex PCR; the TCRdb copy retains only in-frame clones and omits some. The sample records about 340,000 clones, about 93% being singletons. The time point was: blood from clinic visit 5 months post-surgery; TSC patient then seizure free. The material was peripheral blood, obtained roughly 5 months after surgery. The chain joins TRBV6-4 to TRBJ2-3; D perhaps matches TRBD1 (6 bases). This receptor was taken from a boy in the first two years of life with tuberous sclerosis and intractable seizures. Here the CDR3 DNA reads TGTGCCAGCAGTGAGAGGGACACCACAGATACGCAGTATTTT. This translates into CASSERDTTDTQYF.